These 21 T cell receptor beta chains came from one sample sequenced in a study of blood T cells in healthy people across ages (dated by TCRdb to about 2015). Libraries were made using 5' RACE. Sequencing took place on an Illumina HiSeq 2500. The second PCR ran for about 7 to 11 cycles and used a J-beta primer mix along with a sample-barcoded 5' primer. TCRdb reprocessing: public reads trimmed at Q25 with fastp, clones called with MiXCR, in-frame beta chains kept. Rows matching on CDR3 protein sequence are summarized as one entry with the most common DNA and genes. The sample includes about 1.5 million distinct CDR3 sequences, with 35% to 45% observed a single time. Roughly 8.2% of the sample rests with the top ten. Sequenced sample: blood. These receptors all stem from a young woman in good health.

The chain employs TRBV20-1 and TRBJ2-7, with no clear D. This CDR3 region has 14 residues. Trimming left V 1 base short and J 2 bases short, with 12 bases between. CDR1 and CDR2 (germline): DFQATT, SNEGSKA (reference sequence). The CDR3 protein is CSARALGGTYEQYF. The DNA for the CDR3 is TGCAGTGCTAGAGCCCTAGGTGGGACCTACGAGCAGTACTTC.

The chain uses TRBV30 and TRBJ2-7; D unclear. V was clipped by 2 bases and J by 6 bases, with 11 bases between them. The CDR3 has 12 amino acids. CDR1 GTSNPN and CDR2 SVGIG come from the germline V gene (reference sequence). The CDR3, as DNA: TGTGCCTGGAGTCTCCATGGTGGCGAGCAGTACTTC. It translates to CAWSLHGGEQYF.

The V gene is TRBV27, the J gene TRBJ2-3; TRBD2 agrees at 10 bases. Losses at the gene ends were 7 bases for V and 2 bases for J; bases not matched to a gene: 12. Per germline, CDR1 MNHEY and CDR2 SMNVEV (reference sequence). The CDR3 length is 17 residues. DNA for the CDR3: TGTGCCAGCACCCTTGGTAGCGGGGGGCCCCCCACAGATACGCAGTATTTT. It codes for CASTLGSGGPPTDTQYF.

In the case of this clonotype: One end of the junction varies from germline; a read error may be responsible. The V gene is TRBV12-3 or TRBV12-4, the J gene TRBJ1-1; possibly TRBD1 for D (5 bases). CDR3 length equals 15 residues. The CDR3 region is CANSLVGAGKPEAFF. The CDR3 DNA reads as TGTGCCAACAGTTTAGTTGGGGCGGGGAAACCTGAAGCTTTCTTT.

CDR3 DNA sequence: TGTGCCACCAGTGATTTGGACATCCACTACGAGCAGTACTTC. Amino acid sequence: CATSDLDIHYEQYF. The chain recombines TRBV24-1 with TRBJ2-7; D unresolved. The CDR3 length is 14 residues. Germline V lookup: CDR1 KGHDR, CDR2 SFDVKD. V lost 0 bases and J 3 bases, leaving 8 bases between the germline ends.

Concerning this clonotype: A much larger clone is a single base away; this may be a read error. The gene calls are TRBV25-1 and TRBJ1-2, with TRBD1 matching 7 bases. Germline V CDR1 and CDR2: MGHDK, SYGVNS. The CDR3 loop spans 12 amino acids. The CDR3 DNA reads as TGTGCCAGCCGCGGACAGGTCTATGGCCACACCTTC. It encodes CASRGQVYGHTF.

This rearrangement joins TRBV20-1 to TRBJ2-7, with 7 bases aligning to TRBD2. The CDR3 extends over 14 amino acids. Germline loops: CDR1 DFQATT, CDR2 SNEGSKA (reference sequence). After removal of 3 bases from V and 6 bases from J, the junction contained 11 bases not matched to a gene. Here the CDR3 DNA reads TGCAGTGCTAGGGTTTCTAGCGGAGGGGCCGAGCAGTACTTC. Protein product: CSARVSSGGAEQYF.

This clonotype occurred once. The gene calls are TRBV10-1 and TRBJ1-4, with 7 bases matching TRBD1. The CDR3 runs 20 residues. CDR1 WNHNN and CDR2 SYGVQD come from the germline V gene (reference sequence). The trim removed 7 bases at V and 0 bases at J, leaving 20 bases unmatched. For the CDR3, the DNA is TGCGCCAGCATACTATTCACCGGGACAGAAAAAAAACCAACTAATGAAAAACTGTTTTTT. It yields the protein CASILFTGTEKKPTNEKLFF.

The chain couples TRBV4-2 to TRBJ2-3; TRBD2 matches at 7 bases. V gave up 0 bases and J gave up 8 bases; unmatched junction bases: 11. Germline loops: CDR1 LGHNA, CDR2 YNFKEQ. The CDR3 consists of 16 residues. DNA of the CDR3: TGTGCCAGCAGCCAAGAGCAGGTAGCGGGTCCGGGTACGCAGTATTTT. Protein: CASSQEQVAGPGTQYF.

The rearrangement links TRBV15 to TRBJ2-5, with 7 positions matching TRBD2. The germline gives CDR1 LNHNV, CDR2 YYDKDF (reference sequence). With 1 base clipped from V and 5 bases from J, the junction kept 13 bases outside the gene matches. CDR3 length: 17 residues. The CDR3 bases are TGTGCCACCAGCAGAGGACCCATTAGCGGGTCTACGGAGACCCAGTACTTC. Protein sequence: CATSRGPISGSTETQYF.

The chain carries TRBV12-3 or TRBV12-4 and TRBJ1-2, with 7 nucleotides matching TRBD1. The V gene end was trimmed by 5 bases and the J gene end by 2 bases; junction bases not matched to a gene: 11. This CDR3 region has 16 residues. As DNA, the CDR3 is TGTGCCAGCAGTCCGACAGGGCGCCGAACAAACTATGGCTACACCTTC. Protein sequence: CASSPTGRRTNYGYTF.

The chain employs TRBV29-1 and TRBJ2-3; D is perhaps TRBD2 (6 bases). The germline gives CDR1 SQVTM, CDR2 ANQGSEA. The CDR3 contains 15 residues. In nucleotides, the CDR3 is TGCGGCGCCGCCCCGGGGGAAGAAGTGGCAGATACGCAGTATTTT. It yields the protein CGAAPGEEVADTQYF.

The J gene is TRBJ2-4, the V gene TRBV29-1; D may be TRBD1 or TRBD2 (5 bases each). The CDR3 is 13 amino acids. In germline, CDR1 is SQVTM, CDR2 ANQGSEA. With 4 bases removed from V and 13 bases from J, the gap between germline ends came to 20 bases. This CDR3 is CSVGGASLREQYF. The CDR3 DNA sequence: TGCAGCGTTGGAGGGGCTAGCCTGAGGGAGCAGTACTTC.

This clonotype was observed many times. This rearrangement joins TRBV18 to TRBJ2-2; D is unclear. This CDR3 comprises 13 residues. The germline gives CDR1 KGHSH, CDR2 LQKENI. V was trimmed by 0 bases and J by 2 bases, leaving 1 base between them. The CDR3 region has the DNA TGTGCCAGCTCACCACCTAACACCGGGGAGCTGTTTTTT. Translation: CASSPPNTGELFF.

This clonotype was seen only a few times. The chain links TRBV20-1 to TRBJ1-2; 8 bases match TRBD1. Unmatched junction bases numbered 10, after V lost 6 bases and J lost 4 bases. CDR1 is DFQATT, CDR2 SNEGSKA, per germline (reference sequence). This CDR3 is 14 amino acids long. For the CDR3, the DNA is TGCAGTGCCGTCAATACAGGGGGAGGCTATGGCTACACCTTC. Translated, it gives CSAVNTGGGYGYTF.

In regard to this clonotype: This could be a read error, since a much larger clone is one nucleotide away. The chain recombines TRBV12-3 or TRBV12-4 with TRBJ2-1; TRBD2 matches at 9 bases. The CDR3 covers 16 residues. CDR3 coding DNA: TGTGCCAGCAGTCTGACTAGCGGACTCTCCTGCAATGAGCAGTTCTTC. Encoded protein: CASSLTSGLSCNEQFF.

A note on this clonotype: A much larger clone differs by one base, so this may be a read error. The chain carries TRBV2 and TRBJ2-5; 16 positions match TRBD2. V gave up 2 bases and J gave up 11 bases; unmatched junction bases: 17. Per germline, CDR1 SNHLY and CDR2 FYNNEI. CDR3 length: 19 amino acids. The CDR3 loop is CASSERGLAGGPLNQEQYF. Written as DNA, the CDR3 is TGTGCCAGCAGTGAAAGGGGACTAGCGGGGGGGCCTCTTAATCAAGAGCAGTACTTC.

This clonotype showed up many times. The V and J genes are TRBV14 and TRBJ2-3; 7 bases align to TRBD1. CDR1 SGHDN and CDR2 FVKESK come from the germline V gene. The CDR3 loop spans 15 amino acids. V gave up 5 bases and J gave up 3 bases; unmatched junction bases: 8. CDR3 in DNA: TGTGCCAGCAGCTTACGACAGGGAAGGACAGATACGCAGTATTTT. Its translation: CASSLRQGRTDTQYF.

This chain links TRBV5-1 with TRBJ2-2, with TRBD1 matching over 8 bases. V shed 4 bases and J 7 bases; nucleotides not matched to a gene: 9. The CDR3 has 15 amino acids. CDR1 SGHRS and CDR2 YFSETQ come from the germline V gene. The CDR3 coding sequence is TGCGCCAGCAGCGCACAGCCGACAGGGGACGGGGAGCTGTTTTTT. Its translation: CASSAQPTGDGELFF.

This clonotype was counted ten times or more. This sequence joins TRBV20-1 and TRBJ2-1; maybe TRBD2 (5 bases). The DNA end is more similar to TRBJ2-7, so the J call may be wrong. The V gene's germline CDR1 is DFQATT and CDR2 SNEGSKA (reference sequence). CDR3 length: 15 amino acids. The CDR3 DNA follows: TGCAGTGCTAGAGATCCTAGCACCTCCTACAATGAGCAGTACTTC. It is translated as CSARDPSTSYNEQYF.

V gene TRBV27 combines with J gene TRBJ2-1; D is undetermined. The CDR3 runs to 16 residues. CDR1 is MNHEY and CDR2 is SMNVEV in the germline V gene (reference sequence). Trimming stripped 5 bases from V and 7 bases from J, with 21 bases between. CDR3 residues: CASSPAAGRWLNEQFF. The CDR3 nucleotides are TGTGCCAGCAGTCCCGCGGCCGGACGATGGCTAAATGAGCAGTTCTTC.